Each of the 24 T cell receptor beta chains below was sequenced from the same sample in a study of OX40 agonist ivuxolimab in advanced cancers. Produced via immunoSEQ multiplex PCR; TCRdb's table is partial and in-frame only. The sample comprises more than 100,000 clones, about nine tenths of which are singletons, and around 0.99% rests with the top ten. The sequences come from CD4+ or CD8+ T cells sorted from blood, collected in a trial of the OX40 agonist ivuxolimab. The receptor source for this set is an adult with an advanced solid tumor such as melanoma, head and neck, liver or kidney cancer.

The CDR3 spells CASRKRTGYYGYTF. The CDR3 region has the DNA TGTGCCAGCAGGAAGCGGACAGGGTACTATGGCTACACCTTC. The chain couples TRBV5-6 to TRBJ1-2, with 8 bases that match TRBD1. Looked up from germline, CDR1 is SGHDT and CDR2 is YYEEEE. V dropped 5 bases and J dropped 3; count of bases not matched to a gene: 6. This CDR3 is built from 14 residues.

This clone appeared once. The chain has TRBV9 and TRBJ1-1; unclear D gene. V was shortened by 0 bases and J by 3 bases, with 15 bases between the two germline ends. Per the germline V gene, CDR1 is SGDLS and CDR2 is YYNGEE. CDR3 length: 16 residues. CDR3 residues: CASSVDQEAWDTEAFF. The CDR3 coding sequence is TGTGCCAGCAGCGTAGATCAGGAGGCATGGGACACTGAAGCTTTCTTT. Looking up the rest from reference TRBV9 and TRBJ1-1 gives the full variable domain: DSGVTQTPKHLITATGQRVTLRCSPRSGDLSVYWYQQSLDQGLQFLIQYYNGEERAKGNILERFSAQQFPDLHSELNLSSLELGDSALYFCASSVDQEAWDTEAFFGQGTRLTVV.

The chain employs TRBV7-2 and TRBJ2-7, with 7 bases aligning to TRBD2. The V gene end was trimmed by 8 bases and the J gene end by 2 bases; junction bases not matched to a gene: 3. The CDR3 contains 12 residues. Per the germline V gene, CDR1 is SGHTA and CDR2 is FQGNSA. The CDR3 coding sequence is TGTGCCAGCGGGAGGGAGACCTACGAGCAGTACTTC. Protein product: CASGRETYEQYF.

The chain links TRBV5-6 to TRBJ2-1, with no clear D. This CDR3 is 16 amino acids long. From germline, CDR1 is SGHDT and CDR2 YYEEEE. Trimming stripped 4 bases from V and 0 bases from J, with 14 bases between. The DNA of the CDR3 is TGTGCCAGCAGCATCCTTTCCACCAGCTCCTACAATGAGCAGTTCTTC. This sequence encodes CASSILSTSSYNEQFF. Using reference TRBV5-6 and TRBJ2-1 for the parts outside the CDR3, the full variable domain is DAGVTQSPTHLIKTRGQQVTLRCSPKSGHDTVSWYQQALGQGPQFIFQYYEEEERQRGNFPDRFSGHQFPNYSSELNVNALLLGDSALYLCASSILSTSSYNEQFFGPGTRLTVL.

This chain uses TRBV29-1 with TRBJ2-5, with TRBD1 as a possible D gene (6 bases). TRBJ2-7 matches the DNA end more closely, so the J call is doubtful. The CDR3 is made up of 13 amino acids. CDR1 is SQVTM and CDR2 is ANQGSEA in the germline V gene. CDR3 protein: CSVFTGSNYEQYF. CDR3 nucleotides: TGCAGCGTATTTACAGGGAGCAACTACGAGCAGTACTTC.

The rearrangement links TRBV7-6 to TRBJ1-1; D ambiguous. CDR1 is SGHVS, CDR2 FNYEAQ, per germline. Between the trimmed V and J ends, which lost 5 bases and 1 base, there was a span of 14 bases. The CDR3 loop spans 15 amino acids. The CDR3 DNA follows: TGTGCCAGCAGCCCCGCCGTAGTACCGAACACTGAAGCTTTCTTT. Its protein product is CASSPAVVPNTEAFF.

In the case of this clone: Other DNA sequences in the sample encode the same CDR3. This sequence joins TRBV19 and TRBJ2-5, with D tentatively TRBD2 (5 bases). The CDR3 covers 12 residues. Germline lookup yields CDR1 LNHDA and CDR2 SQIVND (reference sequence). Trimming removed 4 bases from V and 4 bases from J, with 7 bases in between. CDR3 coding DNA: TGTGCCAGTAGTACCGGGGTAGAGACCCAGTACTTC. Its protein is CASSTGVETQYF.

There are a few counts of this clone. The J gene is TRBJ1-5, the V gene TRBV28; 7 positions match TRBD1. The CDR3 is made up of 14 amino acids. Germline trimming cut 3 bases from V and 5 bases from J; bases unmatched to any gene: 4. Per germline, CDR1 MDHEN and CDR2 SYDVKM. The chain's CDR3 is CASSFRQGYQPQHF. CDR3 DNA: TGTGCCAGCAGTTTTAGACAGGGTTATCAGCCCCAGCATTTT. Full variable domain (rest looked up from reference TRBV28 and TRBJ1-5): DVKVTQSSRYLVKRTGEKVFLECVQDMDHENMFWYRQDPGLGLRLIYFSYDVKMKEKGDIPEGYSVSREKKERFSLILESASTNQTSMYLCASSFRQGYQPQHFGDGTRLSIL.

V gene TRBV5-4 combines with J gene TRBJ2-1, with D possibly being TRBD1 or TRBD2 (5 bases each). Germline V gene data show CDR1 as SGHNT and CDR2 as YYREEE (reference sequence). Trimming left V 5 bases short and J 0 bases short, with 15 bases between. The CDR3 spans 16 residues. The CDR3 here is CASSFGTGRSYNEQFF. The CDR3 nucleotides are TGTGCCAGCAGTTTTGGGACGGGGCGCTCCTACAATGAGCAGTTCTTC. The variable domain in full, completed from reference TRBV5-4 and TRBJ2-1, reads ETGVTQSPTHLIKTRGQQVTLRCSSQSGHNTVSWYQQALGQGPQFIFQYYREEENGRGNFPPRFSGLQFPNYSSELNVNALELDDSALYLCASSFGTGRSYNEQFFGPGTRLTVL.

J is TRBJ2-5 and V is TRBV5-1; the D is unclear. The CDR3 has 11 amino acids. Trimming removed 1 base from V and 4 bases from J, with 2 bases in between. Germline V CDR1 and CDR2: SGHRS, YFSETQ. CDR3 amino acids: CASSLLETQYF. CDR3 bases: TGCGCCAGCAGCTTGTTAGAGACCCAGTACTTC.

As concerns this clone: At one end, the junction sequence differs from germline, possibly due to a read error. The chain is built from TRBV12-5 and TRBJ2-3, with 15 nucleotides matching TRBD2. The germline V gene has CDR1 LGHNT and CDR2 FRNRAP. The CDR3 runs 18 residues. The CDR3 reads CASGLGLAGGPSTDTQYF. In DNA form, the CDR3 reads TGTGCTAGTGGCTTGGGACTAGCGGGAGGCCCGAGCACAGATACGCAGTATTTT.

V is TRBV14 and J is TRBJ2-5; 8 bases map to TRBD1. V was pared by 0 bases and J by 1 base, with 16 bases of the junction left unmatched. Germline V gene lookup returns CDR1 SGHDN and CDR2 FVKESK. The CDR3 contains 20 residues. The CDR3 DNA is TGTGCCAGCAGCCAAGATCGGAGGACAGGGACGAATCGGGGCCAAGAGACCCAGTACTTC. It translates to CASSQDRRTGTNRGQETQYF.

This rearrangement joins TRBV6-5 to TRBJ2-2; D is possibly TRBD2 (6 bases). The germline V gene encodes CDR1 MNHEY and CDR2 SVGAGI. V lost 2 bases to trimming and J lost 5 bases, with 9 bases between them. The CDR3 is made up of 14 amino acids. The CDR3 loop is CASSYGGKTGELFF. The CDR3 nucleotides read TGTGCCAGCAGTTACGGCGGGAAGACCGGGGAGCTGTTTTTT.

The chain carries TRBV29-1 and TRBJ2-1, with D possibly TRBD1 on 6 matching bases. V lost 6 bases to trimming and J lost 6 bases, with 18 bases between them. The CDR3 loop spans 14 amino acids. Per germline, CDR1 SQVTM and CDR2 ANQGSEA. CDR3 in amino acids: CSVGDNSFSNEQFF. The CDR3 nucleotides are TGCAGCGTCGGGGACAATTCATTCTCCAATGAGCAGTTCTTC.

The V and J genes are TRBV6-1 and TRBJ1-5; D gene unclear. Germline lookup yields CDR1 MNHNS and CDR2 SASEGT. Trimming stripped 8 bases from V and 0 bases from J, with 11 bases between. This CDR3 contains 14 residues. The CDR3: CASVGGYSNQPQHF. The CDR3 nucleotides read TGTGCCAGCGTTGGAGGGTATAGCAATCAGCCCCAGCATTTT.

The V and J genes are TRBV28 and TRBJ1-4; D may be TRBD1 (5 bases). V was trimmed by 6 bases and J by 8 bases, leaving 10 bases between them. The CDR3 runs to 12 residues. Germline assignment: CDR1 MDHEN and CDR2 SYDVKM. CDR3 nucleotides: TGTGCCAGCAGCCGGGGACCCGAAAAACTGTTTTTT. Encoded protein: CASSRGPEKLFF. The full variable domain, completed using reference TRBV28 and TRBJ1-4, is DVKVTQSSRYLVKRTGEKVFLECVQDMDHENMFWYRQDPGLGLRLIYFSYDVKMKEKGDIPEGYSVSREKKERFSLILESASTNQTSMYLCASSRGPEKLFFGSGTQLSVL.

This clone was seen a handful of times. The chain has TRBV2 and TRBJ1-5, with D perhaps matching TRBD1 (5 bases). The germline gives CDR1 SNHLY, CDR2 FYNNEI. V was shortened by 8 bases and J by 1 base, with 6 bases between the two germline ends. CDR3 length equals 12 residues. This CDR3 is CASEGSNQPQHF. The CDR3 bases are TGTGCCAGCGAGGGGAGCAATCAGCCCCAGCATTTT.

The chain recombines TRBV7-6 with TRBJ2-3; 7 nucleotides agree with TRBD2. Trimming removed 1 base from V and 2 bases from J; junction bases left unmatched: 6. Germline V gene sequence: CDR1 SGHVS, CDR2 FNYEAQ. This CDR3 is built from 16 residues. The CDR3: CASSLVQRGDTDTQYF. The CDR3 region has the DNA TGTGCCAGCAGCTTAGTCCAGCGGGGAGACACAGATACGCAGTATTTT. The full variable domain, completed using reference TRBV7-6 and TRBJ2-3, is GAGVSQSPRYKVTKRGQDVALRCDPISGHVSLYWYRQALGQGPEFLTYFNYEAQQDKSGLPNDRFSAERPEGSISTLTIQRTEQRDSAMYRCASSLVQRGDTDTQYFGPGTRLTVL.

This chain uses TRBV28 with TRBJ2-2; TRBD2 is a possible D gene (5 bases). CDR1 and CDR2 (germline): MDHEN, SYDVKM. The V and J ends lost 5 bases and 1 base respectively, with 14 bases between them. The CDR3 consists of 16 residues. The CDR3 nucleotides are TGTGCCAGCAGTCGCCCGATCGGAGGGAACACCGGGGAGCTGTTTTTT. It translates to CASSRPIGGNTGELFF.

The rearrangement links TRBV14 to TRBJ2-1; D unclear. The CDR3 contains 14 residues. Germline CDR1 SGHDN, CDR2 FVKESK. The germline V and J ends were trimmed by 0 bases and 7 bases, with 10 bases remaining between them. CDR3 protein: CASSQDVDGNEQFF. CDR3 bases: TGTGCCAGCAGCCAAGATGTTGACGGGAATGAGCAGTTCTTC.

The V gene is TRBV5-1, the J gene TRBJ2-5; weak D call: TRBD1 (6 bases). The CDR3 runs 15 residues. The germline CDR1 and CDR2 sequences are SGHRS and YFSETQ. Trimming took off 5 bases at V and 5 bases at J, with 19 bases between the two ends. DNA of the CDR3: TGCGCCAGCAGGTTACGCACAGGGTCGGGGGAGACCCAGTACTTC. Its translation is CASRLRTGSGETQYF.

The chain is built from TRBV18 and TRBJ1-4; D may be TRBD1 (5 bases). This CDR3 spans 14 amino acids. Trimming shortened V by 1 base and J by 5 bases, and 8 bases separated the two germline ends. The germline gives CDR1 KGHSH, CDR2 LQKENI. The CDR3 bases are TGTGCCAGCTCACCACGGGACGGCAATGAAAAACTGTTTTTT. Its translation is CASSPRDGNEKLFF.

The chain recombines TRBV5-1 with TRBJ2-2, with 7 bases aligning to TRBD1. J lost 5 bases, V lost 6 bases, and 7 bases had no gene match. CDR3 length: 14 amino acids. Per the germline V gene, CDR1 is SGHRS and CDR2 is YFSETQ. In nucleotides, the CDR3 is TGCGCCAGCAAAGACAGGGTCGAGACCGGGGAGCTGTTTTTT. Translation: CASKDRVETGELFF.

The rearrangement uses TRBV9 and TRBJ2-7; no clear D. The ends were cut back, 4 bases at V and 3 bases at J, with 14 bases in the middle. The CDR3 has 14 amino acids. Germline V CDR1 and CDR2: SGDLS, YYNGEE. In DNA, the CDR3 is TGTGCCAGCAGCCCCCGCCTCGTCCTCTACGAGCAGTACTTC. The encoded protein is CASSPRLVLYEQYF. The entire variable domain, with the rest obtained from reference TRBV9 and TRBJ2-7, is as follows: DSGVTQTPKHLITATGQRVTLRCSPRSGDLSVYWYQQSLDQGLQFLIQYYNGEERAKGNILERFSAQQFPDLHSELNLSSLELGDSALYFCASSPRLVLYEQYFGPGTRLTVT.